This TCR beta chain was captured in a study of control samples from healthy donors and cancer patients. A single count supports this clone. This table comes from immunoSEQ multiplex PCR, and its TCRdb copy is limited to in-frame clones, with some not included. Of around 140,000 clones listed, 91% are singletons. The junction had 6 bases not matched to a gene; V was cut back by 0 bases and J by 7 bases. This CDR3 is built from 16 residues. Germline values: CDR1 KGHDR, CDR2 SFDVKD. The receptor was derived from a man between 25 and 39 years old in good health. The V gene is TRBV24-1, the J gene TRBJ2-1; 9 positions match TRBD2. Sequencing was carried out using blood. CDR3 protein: CATSDLPGTSLNEQFF. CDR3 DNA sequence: TGTGCCACCAGTGATTTGCCTGGGACTAGCCTGAATGAGCAGTTCTTC.